A selection of T cell receptor beta chains follows, all from one sample in a study of T cell responses to AZD1222 COVID-19 vaccine. The protocol was immunoSEQ multiplex PCR, while the TCRdb copy is restricted to in-frame clones and leaves out a portion. Of 90,000 to 120,000 clones in the sample, around nine tenths are singletons; the top ten hold around 20%. This material consisted of peripheral blood, taken on day 0 of AZD1222 vaccination. The origin of the receptors is an adult in good health. The CDR3 runs from the conserved cysteine through the conserved F or W.

CDR3aa	v_gene	j_gene
CASSPDRGEGYTF	TRBV5-1	TRBJ1-2
CASELGFTDTQYF	TRBV7-9	TRBJ2-3
CASSYRRGQGGQPQHF	TRBV6-2/TRBV6-3	TRBJ1-5
CATLGQGNTEAFF	TRBV10-3	TRBJ1-1
CASSERGGSLLAKNIQYF	TRBV19	TRBJ2-4
CASQDSTDTQYF	TRBV6-1	TRBJ2-3
CASRAQGIQAMNTEAFF	TRBV5-6	TRBJ1-1
CASSFEGETQYF	TRBV11-2	TRBJ2-5
CASSQGQGEYGYTF	TRBV4-3	TRBJ1-2
CARSSGTLGEKLFF	TRBV30	TRBJ1-4
CASSSSLAGRRVTSTDTQYF	TRBV6-2/TRBV6-3	TRBJ2-3
CASSYGGGETQYF	TRBV6-6	TRBJ2-5
CASSTVTSSSPLHF	TRBV4-3	TRBJ1-6
CASSGRDRGFTGELFF	TRBV5-1	TRBJ2-2
CASSVDGFGYGYTF	TRBV25-1	TRBJ1-2
CASSYTTGGSSTEAFF	TRBV4-2	TRBJ1-1
CARSPKRGRTDTQYF	TRBV5-3	TRBJ2-3
CASSLRGIDGYTF	TRBV18	TRBJ1-2
CASSPRTGGGGNEAFF	TRBV7-2	TRBJ1-1
CASSLEGAPGQGHGYTF	TRBV7-8	TRBJ1-2
CASSLNFADTQYF	TRBV7-2	TRBJ2-3
CASSLSTPGYAFF	TRBV11-2	TRBJ1-1
CASRYRTPAYSRGDFNEQFF	TRBV7-8	TRBJ2-1
CASSVGQGGDTEAFF	TRBV9	TRBJ1-1
CASSQRRVGEAFF	TRBV16	TRBJ1-1
CASSSAGGTDTQYF	TRBV6-4	TRBJ2-3
CASSRRPNLGNYGYTF	TRBV5-6	TRBJ1-2
CASSPVVYNEQFF	TRBV4-3	TRBJ2-1
CASSVGSRGTEAFF	TRBV9	TRBJ1-1
CASSVVTGQGYTF	TRBV9	TRBJ1-2
CAWNGKTGGFQPQHF	TRBV30	TRBJ1-5
CAISESGTGGTEAFF	TRBV10-3	TRBJ1-1
CASSQQAPRSLAKNIQYF	TRBV4-3	TRBJ2-4
CASSWLAGSSYNEQFF	TRBV11-2	TRBJ2-1
CATSMGRYTGELFF	TRBV15	TRBJ2-2
CASSYGGSANTGELFF	TRBV6-6	TRBJ2-2
CASSQAPQGRWDTEAFF	TRBV4-3	TRBJ1-1
CASSYAQEGTEAFF	TRBV6-2/TRBV6-3	TRBJ1-1
CASNNQLYNEQFF	TRBV19	TRBJ2-1
CASSPQWTTDTQYF	TRBV2	TRBJ2-3
CASSTLGTVSNQPQHF	TRBV19	TRBJ1-5
CASRTDRANEKLFF	TRBV6-5	TRBJ1-4
CASSVGSGGKLFF	TRBV25-1	TRBJ1-4
CASGSRDSYSPLHF	TRBV12-5	TRBJ1-6
CASSEGDRGGYGYTF	TRBV6-1	TRBJ1-2
CASSLDRNSPLHF	TRBV5-6	TRBJ1-6
CASSSEAGSTGELFF	TRBV5-1	TRBJ2-2
CASSDVYGYTF	TRBV6-4	TRBJ1-2
CARSLASGDTQYF	TRBV5-3	TRBJ2-3
CASSSSGARLGELFF	TRBV19	TRBJ2-2
CASSYAVRSYGYTF	TRBV6-6	TRBJ1-2
CATSDRSWAGYTF	TRBV24-1	TRBJ1-2
CASSLTFYEQYF	TRBV5-5	TRBJ2-7
CASAGGSNTGELFF	TRBV7-3	TRBJ2-2
CASSLAAGMGYTF	TRBV7-9	TRBJ1-2
CSVASDEAFF	TRBV29-1	TRBJ1-1
CASSPLGQASRRYEQYF	TRBV18	TRBJ2-7